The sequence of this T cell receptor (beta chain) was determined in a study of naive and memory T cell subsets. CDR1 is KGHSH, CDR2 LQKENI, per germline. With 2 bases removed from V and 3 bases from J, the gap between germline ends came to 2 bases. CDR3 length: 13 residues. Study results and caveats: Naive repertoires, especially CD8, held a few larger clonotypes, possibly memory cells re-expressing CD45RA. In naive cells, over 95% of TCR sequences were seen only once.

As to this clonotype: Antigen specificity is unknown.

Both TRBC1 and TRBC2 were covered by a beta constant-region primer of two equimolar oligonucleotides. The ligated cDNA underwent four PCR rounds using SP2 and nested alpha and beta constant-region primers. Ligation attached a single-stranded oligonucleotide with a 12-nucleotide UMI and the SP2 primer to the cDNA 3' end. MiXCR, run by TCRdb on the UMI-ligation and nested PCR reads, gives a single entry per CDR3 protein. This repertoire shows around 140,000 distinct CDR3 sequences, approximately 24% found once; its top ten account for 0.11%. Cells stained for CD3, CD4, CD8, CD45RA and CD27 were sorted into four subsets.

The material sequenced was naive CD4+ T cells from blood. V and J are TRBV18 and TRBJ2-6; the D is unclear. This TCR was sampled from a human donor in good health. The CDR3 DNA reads TGTGCCAGCTCACCAGATGGGGCCAACGTCCTGACTTTC. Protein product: CASSPDGANVLTF.